The subject of this entry is one T cell receptor beta chain. This clonotype occurred many times. The clone's antigen remains unknown. Per-base quality was not reported, and no clone a single base away is much larger than it. The instrument given in TCRdb is Illumina HiSeq 1500. The public reads were quality trimmed at Q25 with fastp and then assembled into clones with MiXCR by TCRdb, keeping productive beta chains. Each CDR3 protein gets just one entry, which takes the most common genes and DNA from the rows behind it. The table for this sample lists 900,000 to 950,000 distinct CDR3 sequences; about 33% of them were counted only once. Around an eighth of the sample belongs to the ten largest clones. The CDR3 spans 13 residues, from the cysteine through the phenylalanine. Kept here is only the CDR3 DNA, which spans 39 bases and is read in frame from base 1. From the germline V gene, CDR1 is SGHTA and CDR2 is FQGNSA. V is shortened by 4 bases, J by 6 bases, and the region joining them spans 10 bases.

This entry is derived from a study of T cell repertoires in cytomegalovirus infection (dated by TCRdb to between 2018 and 2020). With respect to the entire study: Alongside well-studied HLA-B-restricted epitopes, the peptide stimulations were aimed at recently identified HLA-C-restricted CMV epitopes, whose presentation resists viral immunomodulation. Because public TCR beta signatures pointed to carriage of CMV infection together with the matching HLA type, the HLA type of each donor mattered for the analysis. What the work shows at the level of the full study, not this receptor alone: The ex vivo response was dominated by HLA-C-restricted CMV-specific TCR beta clonotypes, which also provided the single most frequent clonotype in two of eight donors. Cumulative frequency of public TCR beta family members discriminated carriers of CMV infection plus the relevant HLA type in this cohort and an independent 352-donor cohort.

Reading the label with the study, this specimen's treatment or condition is: in vitro stimulation with specific CMV peptide epitopes to enrich CMV-specific T cells. This receptor was obtained from a human donor in good health (CMV status not recorded). Some clones in this sample may be carry-over from other donors' samples. Sequences were derived from cultured CD8+ T cells from PBMCs, sampled from culture after CMV antigen stimulation. The chain is assembled from TRBV7-2 and TRBJ2-1, with the D gene tentatively TRBD1 or TRBD2, based on 5 matching bases in each. In nucleotide form, the sequence is TGTGCCAGCAGCTCTACTAGGGGCAATGAGCAGTTCTTC. Its protein product is CASSSTRGNEQFF.